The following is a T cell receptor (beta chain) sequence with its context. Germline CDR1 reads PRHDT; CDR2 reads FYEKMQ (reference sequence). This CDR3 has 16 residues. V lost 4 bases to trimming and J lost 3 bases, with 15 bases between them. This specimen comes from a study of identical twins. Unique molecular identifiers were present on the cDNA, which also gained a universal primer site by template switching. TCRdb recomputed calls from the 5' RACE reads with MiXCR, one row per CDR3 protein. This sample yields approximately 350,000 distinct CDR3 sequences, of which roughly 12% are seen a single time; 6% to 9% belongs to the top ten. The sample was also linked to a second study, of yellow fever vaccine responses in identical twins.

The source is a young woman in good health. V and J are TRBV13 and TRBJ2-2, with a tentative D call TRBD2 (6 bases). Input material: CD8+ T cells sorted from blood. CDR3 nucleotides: TGTGCCAGCAGCTCCGGGACTTCCTGGGACACCGGGGAGCTGTTTTTT. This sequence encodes CASSSGTSWDTGELFF. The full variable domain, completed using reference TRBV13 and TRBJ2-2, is AAGVIQSPRHLIKEKRETATLKCYPIPRHDTVYWYQQGPGQDPQFLISFYEKMQSDKGSIPDRFSAQQFSDYHSELNMSSLELGDSALYFCASSSGTSWDTGELFFGEGSRLTVL.